This TCR beta chain originates from a study of a mutant IDH1 vaccine in newly diagnosed glioma. Across the study: Onset of vaccination occurred 4-6 weeks following radiotherapy alone, or with temozolomide cycles. Before enrollment, patients got radiotherapy alone, temozolomide alone, or mostly the combination.

Generated by immunoSEQ multiplex PCR, the TCRdb table keeps only in-frame clones and is missing some. This table has fewer than 55,000 clones, 65% appearing once. The sample holds a few counts of this clone. The antigen is unknown. The time point is: week 47, end of study. With topical imiquimod, each dose of the vaccine consisted of 300 ug of mutant IDH1 20-mer peptide. The patients received vaccinations eight times, in weeks 1, 3, 5, 7, 11, 15, 19 and 23. This CDR3 is 15 amino acids long. Germline CDR1 and CDR2: MNHEY and SVGAGI. Trimming took 6 bases from V and 4 from J; bases not matched to a gene: 8.

The rearrangement uses TRBV6-5 and TRBJ2-2; 7 nucleotides match TRBD1. This TCR came from a man aged 35 to 55 with glioma. Some clones in this sample may be carry-over from other donors' samples. Material: peripheral blood mononuclear cells (PBMCs), obtained from a glioma patient whose treatment included an IDH1 peptide vaccine. The CDR3 sequence is CASSRTGFGTGELFF. Written as DNA, the CDR3 is TGTGCCAGCAGCAGGACAGGATTTGGCACCGGGGAGCTGTTTTTT.